A single TCR beta chain is shown here with its context. Its matching antigen is unknown. Both 60 Vbeta primers and 13 Jbeta primers went into the PCR. Profiled with immunoSEQ multiplex PCR; TCRdb holds only in-frame clones, not every one. The sample holds more than 150,000 clones; 65% to 90% are singletons and the top ten take 6.5% to 7.5%. This cohort consisted of healthy bone marrow donors. This entry is derived from a study of cytomegalovirus exposure and HLA in healthy donors. Whole-study results and caveats: HLA allele associations emerged for around 16,000 TCR beta sequences in a later analysis, at 0.05 false discovery rate. The study flagged about 150 TCR beta chains as cytomegalovirus-associated. Reportedly, fewer N-insertions than the approximately 690-donor mean appeared in an Asian-associated ancestry cluster in a later analysis.

The CDR3 extends over 15 amino acids. Looked up from germline, CDR1 is MNHEY and CDR2 is SMNVEV (reference sequence). Trimming took 4 bases from V and 6 from J, leaving 15 bases between them. V gene TRBV27 combines with J gene TRBJ1-4; D might be TRBD1 (6 bases). The sequenced material came from PBMCs. This clonotype originated in a woman aged 50 to 60 in good health and CMV-seropositive. The CDR3 nucleotides read TGTGCCAGCAGTTCTTTTCAGGGGTTGGATGAAAAACTGTTTTTT. Encoded protein: CASSSFQGLDEKLFF.